A single TCR beta chain is shown here with its context. The antigen is unknown. This record comes from a study of cytomegalovirus exposure and HLA in healthy donors. Every donor was a healthy person donating bone marrow. Whole-study findings and limits: A prior analysis recorded that most TCR beta V segments were productive about 90% or about 30% of the time. The study recorded over 150 TCR beta chains that were cytomegalovirus-associated. In a later analysis, most CMV-associated TCR beta chains appeared HLA-restricted.

CDR1 is LNHDA and CDR2 is SQIVND in the germline V gene (reference sequence). The germline V and J ends were trimmed by 3 bases and 0 bases, with 5 bases remaining between them. CDR3 length equals 13 residues. This PCR relied on a set of 60 Vbeta primers and 13 Jbeta primers. Some clones are missing from TCRdb's copy, which holds only in-frame ones; the method was immunoSEQ multiplex PCR. This sample has about 140,000 clones; roughly 80% occur once, and the top ten carry just under 1%. The sample was PBMCs. The chain combines TRBV19 with TRBJ1-1; D is ambiguous. The TCR originated in a young man in good health and CMV-seronegative. CDR3 residues: CASSIQLNTEAFF. DNA of the CDR3: TGTGCCAGTAGTATCCAATTGAACACTGAAGCTTTCTTT.